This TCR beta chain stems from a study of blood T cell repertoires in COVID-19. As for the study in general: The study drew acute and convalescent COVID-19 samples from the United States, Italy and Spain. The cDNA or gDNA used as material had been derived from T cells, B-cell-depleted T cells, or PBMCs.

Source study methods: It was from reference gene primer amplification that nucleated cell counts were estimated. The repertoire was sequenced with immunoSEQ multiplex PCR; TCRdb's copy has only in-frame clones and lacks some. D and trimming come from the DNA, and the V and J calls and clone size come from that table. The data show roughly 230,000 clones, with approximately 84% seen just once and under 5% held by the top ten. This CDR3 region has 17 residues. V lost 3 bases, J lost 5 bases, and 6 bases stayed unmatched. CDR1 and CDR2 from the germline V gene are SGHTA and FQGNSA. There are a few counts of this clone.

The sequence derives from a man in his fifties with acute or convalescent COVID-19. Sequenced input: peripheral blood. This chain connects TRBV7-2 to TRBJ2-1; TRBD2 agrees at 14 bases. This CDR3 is CASSLTSGGAGDNEQFF. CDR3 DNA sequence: TGTGCCAGCAGCTTGACTAGCGGGGGGGCCGGGGACAATGAGCAGTTCTTC.